This TCR beta chain was retrieved from a study of T cell responses to AZD1222 COVID-19 vaccine. Study observations and caveats: Most donors were white British, females outnumbered males, and clonal diversity was possibly underestimated.

The assay was immunoSEQ multiplex PCR, and TCRdb's table has in-frame clones only and misses some. The sample records 150,000 to 160,000 clones, around nine tenths being singletons. The CDR3 totals 16 residues. Looked up from germline, CDR1 is SGHKS and CDR2 is YYEKEE (reference sequence). The V end lost 2 bases, the J end lost 1 base, and 14 bases lay between the germline ends. This clone appeared once. Its cognate antigen is unknown. The TCR was taken from an adult in good health. The V call is TRBV5-5, the J call TRBJ2-3, with TRBD2 as a possible D gene (7 bases). This sample comprised peripheral blood, obtained on day 0 of AZD1222 vaccination. Here the CDR3 reads CASSFREGVGTDTQYF. CDR3 sequence (DNA): TGTGCCAGCAGCTTTAGGGAGGGGGTGGGCACAGATACGCAGTATTTT.